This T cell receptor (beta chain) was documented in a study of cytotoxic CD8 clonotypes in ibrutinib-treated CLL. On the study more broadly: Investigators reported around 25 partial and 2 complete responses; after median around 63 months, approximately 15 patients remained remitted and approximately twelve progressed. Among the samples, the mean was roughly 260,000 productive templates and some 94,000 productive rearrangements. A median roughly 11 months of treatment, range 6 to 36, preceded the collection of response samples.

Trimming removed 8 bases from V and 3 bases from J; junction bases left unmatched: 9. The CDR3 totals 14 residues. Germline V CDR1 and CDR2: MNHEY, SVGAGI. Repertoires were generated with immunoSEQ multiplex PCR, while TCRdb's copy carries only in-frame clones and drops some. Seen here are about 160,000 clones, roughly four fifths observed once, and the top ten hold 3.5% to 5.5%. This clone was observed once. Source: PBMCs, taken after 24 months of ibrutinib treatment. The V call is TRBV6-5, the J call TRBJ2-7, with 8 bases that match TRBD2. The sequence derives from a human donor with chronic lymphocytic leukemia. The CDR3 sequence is CASGAGGGLYEQYF. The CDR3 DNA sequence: TGTGCCAGCGGTGCCGGGGGGGGGCTCTACGAGCAGTACTTC.